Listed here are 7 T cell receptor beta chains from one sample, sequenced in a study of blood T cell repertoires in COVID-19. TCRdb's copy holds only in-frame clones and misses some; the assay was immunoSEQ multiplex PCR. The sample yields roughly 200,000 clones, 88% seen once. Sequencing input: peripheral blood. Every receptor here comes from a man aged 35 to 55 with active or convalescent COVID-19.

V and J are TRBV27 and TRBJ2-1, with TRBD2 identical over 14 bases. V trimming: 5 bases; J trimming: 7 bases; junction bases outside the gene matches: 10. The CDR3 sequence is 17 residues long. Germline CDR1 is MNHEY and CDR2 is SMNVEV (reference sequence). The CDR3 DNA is TGTGCCAGCAGTCTTATAATCGGGACTAGCGGGAGTAATGAGCAGTTCTTC. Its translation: CASSLIIGTSGSNEQFF.

The CDR3 region has the DNA TGCGCCAGCAGCGTCACAACCTACGAGCAGTACTTC. This encodes CASSVTTYEQYF. V gene TRBV5-1 combines with J gene TRBJ2-7; D ambiguous. Germline V CDR1 and CDR2: SGHRS, YFSETQ. Between the trimmed V and J ends, which lost 4 bases and 2 bases, there was a span of 7 bases. The CDR3 runs 12 residues.

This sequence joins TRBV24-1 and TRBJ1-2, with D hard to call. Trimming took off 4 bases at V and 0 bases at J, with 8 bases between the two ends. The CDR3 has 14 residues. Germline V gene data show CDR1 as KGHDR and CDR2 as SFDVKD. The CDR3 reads CATSDLQTNYGYTF. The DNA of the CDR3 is TGTGCCACCAGTGACCTACAGACTAACTATGGCTACACCTTC.

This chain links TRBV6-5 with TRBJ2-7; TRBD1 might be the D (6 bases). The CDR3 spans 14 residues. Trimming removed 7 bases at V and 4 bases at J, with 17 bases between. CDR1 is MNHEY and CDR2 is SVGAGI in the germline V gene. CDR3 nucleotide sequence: TGTGCCAGCAACCAGAGAGCCCAGGGGTACGAGCAGTACTTC. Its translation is CASNQRAQGYEQYF.

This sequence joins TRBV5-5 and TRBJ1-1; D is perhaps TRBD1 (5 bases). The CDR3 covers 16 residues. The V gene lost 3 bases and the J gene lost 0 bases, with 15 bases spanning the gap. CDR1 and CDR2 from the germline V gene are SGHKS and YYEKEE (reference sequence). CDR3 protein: CASSSDSGGVNTEAFF. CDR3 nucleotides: TGTGCCAGCAGCTCCGACTCCGGGGGGGTGAACACTGAAGCTTTCTTT.

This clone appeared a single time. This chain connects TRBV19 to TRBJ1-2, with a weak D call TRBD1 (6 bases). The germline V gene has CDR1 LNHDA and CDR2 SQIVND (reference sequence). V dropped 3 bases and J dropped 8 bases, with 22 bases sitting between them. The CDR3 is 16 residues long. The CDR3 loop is CASSIQRDTFRRGYTF. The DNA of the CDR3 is TGTGCCAGTAGTATTCAGCGGGACACCTTCCGTCGGGGCTACACCTTC.

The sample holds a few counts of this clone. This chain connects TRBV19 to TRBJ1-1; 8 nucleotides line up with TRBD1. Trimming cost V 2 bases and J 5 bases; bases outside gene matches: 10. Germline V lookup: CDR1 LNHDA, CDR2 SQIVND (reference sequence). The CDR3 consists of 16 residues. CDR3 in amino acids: CASSIRAGGGRTEAFF. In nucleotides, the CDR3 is TGTGCCAGTAGTATAAGGGCAGGGGGCGGTCGGACTGAAGCTTTCTTT.